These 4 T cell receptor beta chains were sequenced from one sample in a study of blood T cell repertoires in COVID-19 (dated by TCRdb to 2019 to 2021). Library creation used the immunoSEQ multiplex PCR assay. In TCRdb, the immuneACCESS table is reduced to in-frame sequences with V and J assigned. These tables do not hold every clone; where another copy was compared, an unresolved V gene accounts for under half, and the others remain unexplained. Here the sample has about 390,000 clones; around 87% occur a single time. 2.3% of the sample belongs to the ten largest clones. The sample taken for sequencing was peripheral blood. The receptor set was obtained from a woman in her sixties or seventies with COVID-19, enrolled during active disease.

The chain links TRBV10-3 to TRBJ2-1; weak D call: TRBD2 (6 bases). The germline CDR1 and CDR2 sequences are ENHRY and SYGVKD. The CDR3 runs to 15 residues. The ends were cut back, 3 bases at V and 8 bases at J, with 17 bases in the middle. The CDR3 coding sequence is TGTGCCATCAGTGACGGGCCTGGAGGGGATCATGAGCAGTTCTTC. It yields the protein CAISDGPGGDHEQFF.

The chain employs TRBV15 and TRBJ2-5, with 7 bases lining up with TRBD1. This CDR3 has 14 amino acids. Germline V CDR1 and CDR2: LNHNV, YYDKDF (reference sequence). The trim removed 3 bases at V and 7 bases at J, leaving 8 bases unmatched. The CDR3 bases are TGTGCCACCAGCAGTACAGGGGCACCTCGGACCCAGTACTTC. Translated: CATSSTGAPRTQYF.

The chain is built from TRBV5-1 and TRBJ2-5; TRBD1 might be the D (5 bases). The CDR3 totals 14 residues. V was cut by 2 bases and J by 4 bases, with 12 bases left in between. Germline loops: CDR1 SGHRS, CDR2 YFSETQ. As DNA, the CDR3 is TGCGCCAGCAGCTTTGGGGTAGGGGTAGAGACCCAGTACTTC. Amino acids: CASSFGVGVETQYF.

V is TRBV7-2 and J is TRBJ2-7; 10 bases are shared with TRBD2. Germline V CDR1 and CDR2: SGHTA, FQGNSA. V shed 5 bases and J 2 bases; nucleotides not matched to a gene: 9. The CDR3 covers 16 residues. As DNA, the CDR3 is TGTGCCAGCAGCGCCGGCCTAAGCGGGGGGGCCTACGAGCAGTACTTC. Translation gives CASSAGLSGGAYEQYF.